This T cell receptor beta chain was identified during a study of cytomegalovirus exposure and HLA in healthy donors. The V gene's germline CDR1 is SEHNR and CDR2 FQNEAQ (reference sequence). The CDR3 has 14 residues. General study points: Using a false discovery rate of 0.05, a later analysis showed that 16,951 TCR beta sequences were associated with HLA alleles. Later on, an analysis found that several of the most significant clusters appeared to be linked to common viral pathogens, which included parvovirus B19.

In nominal health when sampled, donors likely had unrecorded immune exposures nonetheless. The study ran its PCR with 60 Vbeta and 13 Jbeta primers. Data came from immunoSEQ multiplex PCR; TCRdb stores just in-frame clones and leaves some out. The sample lists 210,000 or so clones, roughly 73% occurring once. Concerning this clone itself: Antigen: not known.

The chain combines TRBV7-9 with TRBJ2-5; D is unclear. The end of the DNA is better explained by TRBJ2-7, so the J call may be wrong. This clonotype originated in a woman aged 30 to 39 in good health and CMV-seropositive. Input material: PBMCs. CDR3 nucleotide sequence: TGTGCCAGCCTTCCACTCGAACGTACCTACGAGCAGTACTTC. Translated, it gives CASLPLERTYEQYF.